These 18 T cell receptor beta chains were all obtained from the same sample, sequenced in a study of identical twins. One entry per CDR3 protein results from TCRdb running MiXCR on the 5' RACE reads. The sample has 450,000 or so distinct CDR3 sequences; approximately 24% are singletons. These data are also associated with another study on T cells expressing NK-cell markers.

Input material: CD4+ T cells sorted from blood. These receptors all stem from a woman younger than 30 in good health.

The CDR3 sequence is CSARGQGLLRYTF. The CDR3 coding sequence is TGCAGTGCCCGGGGACAGGGGCTACTTCGCTACACCTTC. The gene calls are TRBV20-1 and TRBJ1-2, with TRBD1 matching over 10 bases. Germline CDR1 and CDR2: DFQATT and SNEGSKA (reference sequence). Trimming took 6 bases from V and 9 from J; bases not matched to a gene: 10. This CDR3 contains 13 residues.

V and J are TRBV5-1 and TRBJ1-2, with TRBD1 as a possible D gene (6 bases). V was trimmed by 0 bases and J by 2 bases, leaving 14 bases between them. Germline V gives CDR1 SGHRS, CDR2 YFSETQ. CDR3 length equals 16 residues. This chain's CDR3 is CASSLDLSGQNYGYTF. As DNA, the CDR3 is TGCGCCAGCAGCTTGGACCTATCTGGACAGAACTATGGCTACACCTTC.

This CDR3 is CASSPSLDEQFF. The CDR3 bases are TGTGCCAGCTCGCCCTCTTTGGATGAGCAGTTCTTC. The gene calls are TRBV18 and TRBJ2-1; no reliable D call. The CDR3 is 12 amino acids. Germline CDR1 KGHSH, CDR2 LQKENI. Trimming took 6 bases from V and 8 from J, leaving 11 bases between them.

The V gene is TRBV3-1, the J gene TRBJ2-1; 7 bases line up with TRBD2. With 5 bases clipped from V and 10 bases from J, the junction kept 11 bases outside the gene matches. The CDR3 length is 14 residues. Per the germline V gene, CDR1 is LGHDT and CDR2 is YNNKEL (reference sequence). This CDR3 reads CASSFQGGAREQFF. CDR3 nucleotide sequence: TGTGCCAGCAGCTTTCAGGGAGGGGCCAGGGAGCAGTTCTTC.

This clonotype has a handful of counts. In DNA form, the CDR3 reads TGTGCCAGCAGCCCCCCCCGGTGGATGTCAGATACGCAGTATTTT. This sequence encodes CASSPPRWMSDTQYF. The gene calls are TRBV7-2 and TRBJ2-3; D is ambiguous. Germline V gives CDR1 SGHTA, CDR2 FQGNSA. CDR3 length equals 15 residues. V was clipped by 5 bases and J by 4 bases, with 16 bases between them.

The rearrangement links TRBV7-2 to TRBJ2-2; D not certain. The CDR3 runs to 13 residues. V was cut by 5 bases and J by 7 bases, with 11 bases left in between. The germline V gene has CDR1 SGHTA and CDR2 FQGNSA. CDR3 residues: CASSVEFGGELFF. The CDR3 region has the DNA TGTGCCAGCAGCGTCGAGTTTGGCGGGGAGCTGTTTTTT.

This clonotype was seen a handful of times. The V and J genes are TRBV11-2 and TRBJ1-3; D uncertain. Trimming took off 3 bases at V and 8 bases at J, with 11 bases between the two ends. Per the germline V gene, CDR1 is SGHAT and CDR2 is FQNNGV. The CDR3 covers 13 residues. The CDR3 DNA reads TGTGCCAGCAGCTTTGTCTATCGGGACACCATATATTTT. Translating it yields CASSFVYRDTIYF.

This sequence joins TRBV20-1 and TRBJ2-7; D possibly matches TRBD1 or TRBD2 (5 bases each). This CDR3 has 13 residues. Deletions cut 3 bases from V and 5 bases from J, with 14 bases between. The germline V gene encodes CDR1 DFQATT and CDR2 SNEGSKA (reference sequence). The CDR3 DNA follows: TGCAGTGCTAGGGGGGTAAGCGAACACGAGCAGTACTTC. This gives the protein CSARGVSEHEQYF.

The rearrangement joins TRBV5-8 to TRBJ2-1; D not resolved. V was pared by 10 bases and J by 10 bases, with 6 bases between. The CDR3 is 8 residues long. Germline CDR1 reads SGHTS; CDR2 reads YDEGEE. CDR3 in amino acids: CAAREQFF. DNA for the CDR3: TGTGCCGCACGGGAGCAGTTCTTC.

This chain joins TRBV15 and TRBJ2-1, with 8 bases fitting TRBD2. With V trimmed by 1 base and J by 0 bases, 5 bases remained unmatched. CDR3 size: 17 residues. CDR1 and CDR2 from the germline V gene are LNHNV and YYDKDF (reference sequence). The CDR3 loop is CATSRGLAGGSYNEQFF. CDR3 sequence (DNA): TGTGCCACCAGCAGAGGTCTGGCGGGAGGCTCCTACAATGAGCAGTTCTTC.

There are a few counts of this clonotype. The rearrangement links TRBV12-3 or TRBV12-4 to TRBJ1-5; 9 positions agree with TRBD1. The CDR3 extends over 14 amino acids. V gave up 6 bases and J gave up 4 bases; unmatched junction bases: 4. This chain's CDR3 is CASSVQGANQPQHF. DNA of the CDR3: TGTGCCAGCAGCGTACAGGGGGCTAATCAGCCCCAGCATTTT.

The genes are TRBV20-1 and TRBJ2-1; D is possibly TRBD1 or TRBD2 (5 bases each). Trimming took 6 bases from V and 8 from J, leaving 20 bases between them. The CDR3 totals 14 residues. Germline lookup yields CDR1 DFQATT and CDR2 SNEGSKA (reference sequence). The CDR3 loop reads CSAPGPAVGDEQFF. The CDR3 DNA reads TGCAGTGCCCCTGGCCCAGCGGTAGGGGATGAGCAGTTCTTC.

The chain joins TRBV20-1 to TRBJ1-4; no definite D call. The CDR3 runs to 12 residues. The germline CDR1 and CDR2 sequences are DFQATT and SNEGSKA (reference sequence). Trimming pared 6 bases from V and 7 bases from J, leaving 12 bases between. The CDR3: CSAQRLVEKLFF. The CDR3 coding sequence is TGCAGTGCCCAACGCCTGGTTGAAAAACTGTTTTTT.

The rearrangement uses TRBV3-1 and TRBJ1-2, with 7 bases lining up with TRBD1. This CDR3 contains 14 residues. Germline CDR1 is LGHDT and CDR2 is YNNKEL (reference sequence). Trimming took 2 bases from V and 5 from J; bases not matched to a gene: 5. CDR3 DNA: TGTGCCAGCAGCCAATCCGGGACAGCATATGGCTACACCTTC. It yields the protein CASSQSGTAYGYTF.

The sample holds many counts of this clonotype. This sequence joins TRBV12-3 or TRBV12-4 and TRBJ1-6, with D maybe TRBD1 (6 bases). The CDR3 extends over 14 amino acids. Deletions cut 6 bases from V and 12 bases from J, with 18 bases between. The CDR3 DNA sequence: TGTGCCAGCAGCGGACAGATAGGGGGTAAACCCCTCCACTTT. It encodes CASSGQIGGKPLHF.

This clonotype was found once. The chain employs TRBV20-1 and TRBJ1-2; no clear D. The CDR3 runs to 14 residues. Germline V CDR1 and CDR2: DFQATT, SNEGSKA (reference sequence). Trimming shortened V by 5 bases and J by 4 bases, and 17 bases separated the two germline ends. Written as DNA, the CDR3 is TGCAGTGCTCCTAGCGCCGGGAGAGGCTATGGCTACACCTTC. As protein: CSAPSAGRGYGYTF.

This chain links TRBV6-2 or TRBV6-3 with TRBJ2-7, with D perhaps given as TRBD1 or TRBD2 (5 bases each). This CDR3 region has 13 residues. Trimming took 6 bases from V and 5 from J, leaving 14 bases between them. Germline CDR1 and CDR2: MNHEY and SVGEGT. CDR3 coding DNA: TGTGCCAGCAGCGCCTCACGGGGCCACGAGCAGTACTTC. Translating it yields CASSASRGHEQYF.

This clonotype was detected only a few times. The CDR3 region has the DNA TGTGCCATCAGATCAGGGAACGGCCAGCCCCAGCATTTT. Translating gives CAIRSGNGQPQHF. The genes are TRBV10-3 and TRBJ1-5; D might be TRBD1 (5 bases). CDR1 and CDR2 (germline): ENHRY, SYGVKD. CDR3 length equals 13 residues. V lost 6 bases and J lost 7, with 13 bases in between.